This T cell receptor beta chain stems from a study of T cell responses to AZD1222 COVID-19 vaccine. Remarks on this clone: Its antigen is still unknown.

The V and J ends lost 4 bases and 0 bases respectively, with 15 bases between them. The CDR3 length is 16 residues. Germline CDR1 is SGHRS and CDR2 is YFSETQ. Only in-frame clones appear in the TCRdb table, and some are missing; sequencing was by immunoSEQ multiplex PCR. The table shows some 150,000 clones, with about 91% occurring only once. Study-level results: Possibly, clonal diversity was underestimated; donors were largely white British and included more females.

This receptor was obtained from an adult in good health. Sample: peripheral blood, taken on day 0 of AZD1222 vaccination. V gene TRBV5-1 combines with J gene TRBJ2-3; D is perhaps TRBD2 (7 bases). CDR3 in DNA: TGCGCCAGCAGCGGGGGGGCAACCTTTAGCACAGATACGCAGTATTTT. It translates to CASSGGATFSTDTQYF.